These 5 T cell receptor beta chains were sequenced from one sample in a study of shared clonotypes between healthy human individuals. Profiling relied on immunoSEQ multiplex PCR, and the TCRdb table lists in-frame clones only, not all of them. The sample carries fewer than 3 million clones, roughly 92% recorded once. Sequences were obtained from naive CD4+ T cells from PBMCs. Subset here: CD45RA+ positively selected. These receptors were obtained from a man aged 18 to 35 in good health. Some clones in this sample may be carry-over from other donors' samples.

This clone was seen a single time. The chain's CDR3 is CASSTRGPRDTQYF. CDR3 DNA: TGTGCCAGCAGTACCAGAGGGCCCAGGGATACGCAGTATTTT. The rearrangement joins TRBV6-1 to TRBJ2-3; D is perhaps TRBD2 (5 bases). CDR3 length: 14 residues. V was shortened by 5 bases and J by 6 bases, with 15 bases between the two germline ends. Germline V lookup: CDR1 MNHNS, CDR2 SASEGT.

The J gene is TRBJ2-5, the V gene TRBV11-2; 9 bases fit TRBD2. The CDR3 loop spans 18 amino acids. Germline loops: CDR1 SGHAT, CDR2 FQNNGV. J was trimmed by 1 base and V by 0 bases; bases with no gene match: 9. The CDR3 sequence is CASSLDWFRAGGQETQYF. The CDR3 DNA is TGTGCCAGCAGCTTAGATTGGTTTAGAGCGGGGGGCCAAGAGACCCAGTACTTC.

The J gene is TRBJ2-3, the V gene TRBV7-3; D may match TRBD1 or TRBD2 (5 bases each). This CDR3 comprises 12 residues. Trimming pared 1 base from V and 9 bases from J, leaving 8 bases between. CDR1 SGHTA and CDR2 FQGTGA come from the germline V gene. The CDR3 sequence is CASSLIGTTQYF. The CDR3 nucleotides read TGTGCCAGCAGCTTAATCGGGACGACGCAGTATTTT.

The V call is TRBV19, the J call TRBJ2-2, with 16 bases identical to TRBD2. CDR1 LNHDA and CDR2 SQIVND come from the germline V gene (reference sequence). The trim removed 5 bases at V and 7 bases at J, leaving 7 bases unmatched. This CDR3 has 17 residues. The CDR3 region has the DNA TGTGCCAGTAGTTTCGGGACTAGCGGGAGGGTTATCGGGGAGCTGTTTTTT. It codes for CASSFGTSGRVIGELFF.

V usage is TRBV11-2 and J usage is TRBJ2-6; possibly TRBD1 for D (6 bases). This CDR3 spans 15 amino acids. CDR1 is SGHAT and CDR2 is FQNNGV in the germline V gene. V gave up 5 bases and J gave up 1 base, with 9 bases separating them. CDR3 protein: CASSPGVSGANVLTF. Written as DNA, the CDR3 is TGTGCCAGCAGCCCAGGGGTTTCTGGGGCCAACGTCCTGACTTTC.